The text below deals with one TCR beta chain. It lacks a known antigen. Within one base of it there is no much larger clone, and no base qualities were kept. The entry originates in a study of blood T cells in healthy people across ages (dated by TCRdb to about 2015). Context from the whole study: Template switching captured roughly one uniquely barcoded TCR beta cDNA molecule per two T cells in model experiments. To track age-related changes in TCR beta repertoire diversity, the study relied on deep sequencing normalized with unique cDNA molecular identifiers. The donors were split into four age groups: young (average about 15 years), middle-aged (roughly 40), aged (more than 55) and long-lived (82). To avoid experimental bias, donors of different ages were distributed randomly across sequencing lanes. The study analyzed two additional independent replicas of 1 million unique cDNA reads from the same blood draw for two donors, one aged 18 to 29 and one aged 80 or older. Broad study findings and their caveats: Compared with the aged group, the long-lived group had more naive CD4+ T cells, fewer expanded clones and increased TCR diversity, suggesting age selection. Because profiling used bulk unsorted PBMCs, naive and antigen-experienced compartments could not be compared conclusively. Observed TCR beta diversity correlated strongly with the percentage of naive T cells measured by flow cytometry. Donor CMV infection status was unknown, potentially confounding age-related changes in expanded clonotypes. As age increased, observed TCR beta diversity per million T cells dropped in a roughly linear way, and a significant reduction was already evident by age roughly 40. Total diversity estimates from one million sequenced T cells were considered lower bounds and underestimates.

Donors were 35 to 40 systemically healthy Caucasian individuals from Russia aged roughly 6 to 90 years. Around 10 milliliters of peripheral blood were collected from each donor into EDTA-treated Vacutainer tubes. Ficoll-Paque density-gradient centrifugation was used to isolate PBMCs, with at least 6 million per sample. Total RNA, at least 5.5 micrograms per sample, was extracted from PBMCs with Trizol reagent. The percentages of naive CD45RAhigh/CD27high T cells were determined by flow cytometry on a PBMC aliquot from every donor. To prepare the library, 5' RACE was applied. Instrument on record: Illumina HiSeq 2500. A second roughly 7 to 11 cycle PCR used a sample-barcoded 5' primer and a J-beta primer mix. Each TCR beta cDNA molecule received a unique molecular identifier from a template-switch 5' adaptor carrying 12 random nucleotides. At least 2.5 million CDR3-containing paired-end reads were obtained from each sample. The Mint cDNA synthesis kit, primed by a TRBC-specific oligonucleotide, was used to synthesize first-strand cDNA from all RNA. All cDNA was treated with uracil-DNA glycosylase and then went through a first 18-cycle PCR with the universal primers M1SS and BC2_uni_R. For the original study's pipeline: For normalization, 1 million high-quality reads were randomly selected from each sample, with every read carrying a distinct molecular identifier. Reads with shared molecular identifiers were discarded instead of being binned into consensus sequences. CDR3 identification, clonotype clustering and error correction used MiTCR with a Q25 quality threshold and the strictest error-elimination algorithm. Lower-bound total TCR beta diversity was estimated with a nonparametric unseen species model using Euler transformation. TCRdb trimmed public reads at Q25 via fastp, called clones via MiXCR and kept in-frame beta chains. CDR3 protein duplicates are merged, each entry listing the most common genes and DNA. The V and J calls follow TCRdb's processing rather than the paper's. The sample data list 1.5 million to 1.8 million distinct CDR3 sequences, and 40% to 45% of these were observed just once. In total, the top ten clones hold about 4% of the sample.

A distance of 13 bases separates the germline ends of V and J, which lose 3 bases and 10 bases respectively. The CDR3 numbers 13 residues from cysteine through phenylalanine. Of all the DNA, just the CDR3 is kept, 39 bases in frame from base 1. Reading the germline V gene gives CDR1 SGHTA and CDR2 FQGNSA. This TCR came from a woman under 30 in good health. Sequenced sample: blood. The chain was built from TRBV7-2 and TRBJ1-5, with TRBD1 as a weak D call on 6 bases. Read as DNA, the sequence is TGTGCCAGCAGCTTGGGACACGGTCGTCCCCAGCATTTT. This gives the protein CASSLGHGRPQHF.